The 10 T cell receptor beta chains in this list originate from one sample, sequenced in a study of CD8 T cells in Susac syndrome. The authors reverse transcribed about 0.5 to 1 ug RNA with random hexamers. TCRdb reprocessed the immunoSEQ multiplex PCR reads with MiXCR, giving one entry per CDR3 protein. The table has under 550,000 distinct CDR3 sequences, roughly 85% seen once. The sequenced material came from CD8+ T cells from PBMCs. The receptors here all came from a human donor with multiple sclerosis.

The chain uses TRBV7-9 and TRBJ1-5; D unresolved. Germline CDR1 SEHNR, CDR2 FQNEAQ (reference sequence). This CDR3 comprises 15 residues. V was shortened by 4 bases and J by 3 bases, with 13 bases between the two germline ends. Written as DNA, the CDR3 is TGTGCCAGCAGCTCCGACCGGGAATTCAATCAGCCCCAGCATTTT. It encodes CASSSDREFNQPQHF.

The rearrangement links TRBV5-4 to TRBJ2-3; D is unclear. Germline V gene data show CDR1 as SGHNT and CDR2 as YYREEE (reference sequence). CDR3 length: 15 residues. V lost 0 bases and J 4 bases, leaving 12 bases between the germline ends. DNA of the CDR3: TGTGCCAGCAGCTTGGAGGGTGCTAGACCAGATACGCAGTATTTT. Translation: CASSLEGARPDTQYF. Together with reference TRBV5-4 and TRBJ2-3, the CDR3 gives the full variable domain: ETGVTQSPTHLIKTRGQQVTLRCSSQSGHNTVSWYQQALGQGPQFIFQYYREEENGRGNFPPRFSGLQFPNYSSELNVNALELDDSALYLCASSLEGARPDTQYFGPGTRLTVL.

V gene TRBV27 combines with J gene TRBJ1-1; 10 bases fit TRBD1. Per germline, CDR1 MNHEY and CDR2 SMNVEV (reference sequence). The CDR3 is 14 amino acids. The junction had 5 bases not matched to a gene; V was cut back by 5 bases and J by 5 bases. This CDR3 is CASSVRDRGTEAFF. The CDR3 DNA is TGTGCCAGCAGTGTCCGGGACAGGGGAACTGAAGCTTTCTTT.

CDR3 residues: CASSGLAPHEQYF. As DNA, the CDR3 is TGCGCCAGCAGCGGACTAGCTCCCCACGAGCAGTACTTC. The chain uses TRBV4-1 and TRBJ2-7; 8 positions agree with TRBD2. CDR3 size: 13 residues. In germline, CDR1 is MGHRA, CDR2 YSYEKL. Trimming at V came to 5 bases and at J to 5 bases, leaving 5 bases not matched to a gene.

The chain is built from TRBV5-1 and TRBJ2-7; D is unclear. The CDR3 runs to 14 residues. CDR1 and CDR2 from the germline V gene are SGHRS and YFSETQ. Trimming removed 0 bases from V and 3 bases from J, with 10 bases in between. CDR3 sequence reads: CASSLGLGYYEQYF. CDR3 sequence (DNA): TGCGCCAGCAGCTTGGGGTTGGGATACTACGAGCAGTACTTC.

The chain uses TRBV4-1 and TRBJ2-1, with 9 bases that match TRBD2. The CDR3 has 16 residues. With V trimmed by 0 bases and J by 6 bases, 6 bases remained unmatched. Germline V CDR1 and CDR2: MGHRA, YSYEKL. This chain's CDR3 is CASSQDGTGLANEQFF. CDR3 DNA: TGCGCCAGCAGCCAAGACGGTACGGGACTAGCCAATGAGCAGTTCTTC.

This sequence joins TRBV7-9 and TRBJ2-7; no reliable D call. Trimming stripped 5 bases from V and 0 bases from J, with 20 bases between. Germline V CDR1 and CDR2: SEHNR, FQNEAQ (reference sequence). This CDR3 spans 17 amino acids. CDR3 region: CASSPNRTVPSSYEQYF. As DNA, the CDR3 is TGTGCCAGCAGCCCCAACCGGACGGTACCTAGCTCCTACGAGCAGTACTTC.

The chain links TRBV23-1 to TRBJ1-5; no firm D call. TRBV23-1 is sorted into the ORF group, with uncertain function. V dropped 6 bases and J dropped 5 bases, with 8 bases sitting between them. This CDR3 is built from 12 residues. The CDR3 DNA follows: TGCGCCAGCAGCCAAAGATATCAGCCCCAGCATTTT. Protein sequence: CASSQRYQPQHF.

The gene calls are TRBV19 and TRBJ1-5, with 8 bases fitting TRBD1. V gave up 2 bases and J gave up 2 bases; unmatched junction bases: 2. Germline V lookup: CDR1 LNHDA, CDR2 SQIVND (reference sequence). The CDR3 runs 15 residues. The CDR3 DNA sequence: TGTGCCAGTAGTATAACAGGGGGGGGCAATCAGCCCCAGCATTTT. Protein sequence: CASSITGGGNQPQHF.

V gene TRBV29-1 combines with J gene TRBJ2-7; perhaps TRBD1 as D (6 bases). V was pared by 5 bases and J by 2 bases, with 13 bases between. The germline gives CDR1 SQVTM, CDR2 ANQGSEA. The CDR3 loop spans 13 amino acids. The CDR3 is CSVYGQPTYEQYF. The CDR3 DNA reads as TGCAGCGTTTACGGACAGCCCACCTACGAGCAGTACTTC.